This T cell receptor (beta chain) originates from a study of T cells in Graves' hyperthyroidism and ophthalmopathy. Using RNA transcripts as the source, TCR beta CDR3 regions were amplified. In the first-round RT-PCR of the TCR CDR3, the HTBI primer set was used. TCRdb recomputed calls from the multiplex PCR reads with MiXCR, one row per CDR3 protein. The table records fewer than 650,000 distinct CDR3 sequences, under 15% of them present only once. V was clipped by 8 bases and J by 7 bases; unmatched bases: 10. This CDR3 is built from 13 residues. Overall study findings and caveats: Most expanded thyroid clonotypes above 0.001 recurred in blood. Separation of ophthalmopathy from stable hyperthyroidism was achieved by a 13 V-J model. Ophthalmopathy got predicted by the model a median around six months before its onset.

This clonotype has ten or more counts. Its antigen is as yet unknown. The PBMCs had their origin in around 9.1 ml of fresh peripheral blood. Specimen: blood. V and J are TRBV12-3 or TRBV12-4 and TRBJ2-5; 7 positions match TRBD1. The receptor's source is a middle-aged woman with Graves' ophthalmopathy. CDR3 in DNA: TGTGCCAGCCGACAGGGTTCCGGGCGGACCCAGTACTTC. Protein: CASRQGSGRTQYF.